The 15 T cell receptor beta chains below were found in one sample sequenced in a study of T-cell memory formation after mild COVID-19 listed by TCRdb under 2021. Library construction relied on 5' RACE. Sequencing relied on an Illumina NovaSeq 6000. In TCRdb, the public reads were trimmed at Q25 with fastp and aligned with MiXCR, with productive beta chains retained. Each CDR3 protein appears once, grouped with its most common genes and DNA. A total of 450,000 or so distinct CDR3 sequences appear in this sample, 20% of them only once. Around 8.4% of the sample is taken by the ten largest. Source material: PBMCs or a T cell subset sorted from them (not recorded which). Receptors were obtained from an adult woman who had mild COVID-19 (a few samples of this study predate the infection). The sample titles of this study are shuffled in the database, so cell type and time point are left out; the donor was told from shared clones.

This clonotype was found many times. V is TRBV20-1 and J is TRBJ2-7; the D gene is possibly TRBD2 (5 bases). This CDR3 is built from 12 residues. The V gene's germline CDR1 is DFQATT and CDR2 SNEGSKA (reference sequence). Trimming pared 8 bases from V and 3 bases from J, leaving 14 bases between. Written as DNA, the CDR3 is TGCAGTCTTCTCCGGGGTAACTACGAGCAGTACTTC. Translating gives CSLLRGNYEQYF.

This clonotype was observed a handful of times. CDR3 amino acids: CASSFEGRGAFF. In DNA form, the CDR3 reads TGTGCCAGCAGCTTTGAAGGCAGGGGAGCTTTCTTT. The V and J genes are TRBV7-2 and TRBJ1-1; maybe TRBD1 (6 bases). CDR1 is SGHTA, CDR2 FQGNSA, per germline. Trimming removed 3 bases at V and 10 bases at J, with 12 bases between. The CDR3 is 12 residues long.

The chain combines TRBV6-1 with TRBJ2-3, with D possibly being TRBD1 or TRBD2 (5 bases each). The V and J ends lost 7 bases and 0 bases respectively, with 11 bases between them. The CDR3 has 14 amino acids. Germline V CDR1 and CDR2: MNHNS, SASEGT. CDR3 sequence: CASKHRDSTDTQYF. The CDR3 DNA reads as TGTGCCAGCAAGCACCGGGACAGCACAGATACGCAGTATTTT.

This clonotype has a handful of counts. The chain couples TRBV11-2 to TRBJ1-4; TRBD1 is a possible D gene (6 bases). Germline loops: CDR1 SGHAT, CDR2 FQNNGV. Trimming removed 2 bases at V and 8 bases at J, with 15 bases between. The length of the CDR3 is 15 residues. CDR3 residues: CASSLTTGFQEKLFF. The CDR3 DNA reads TGTGCCAGCAGCTTAACAACAGGGTTCCAAGAAAAACTGTTTTTT.

This clonotype was seen more than once but under ten times. This chain uses TRBV7-8 with TRBJ1-2; D uncertain. CDR1 is SGHVS, CDR2 FQNEAQ, per germline. The CDR3 spans 16 residues. V was clipped by 5 bases and J by 0 bases, with 16 bases between them. CDR3 nucleotides: TGTGCCAGCAGCCCCAGGCAGTCAGGAACTAACTATGGCTACACCTTC. Protein sequence: CASSPRQSGTNYGYTF.

This clonotype was picked up a small number of times. The CDR3 is CASSPWDYEQYF. The CDR3 DNA reads TGTGCCAGCTCACCTTGGGACTACGAGCAGTACTTC. The chain recombines TRBV18 with TRBJ2-7, with D uncertain. V was clipped by 3 bases and J by 3 bases, with 6 bases between them. CDR1 and CDR2 from the germline V gene are KGHSH and LQKENI. This CDR3 is built from 12 residues.

This clonotype has only one observation. The chain couples TRBV24-1 to TRBJ1-5; tentative D call: TRBD1 (6 bases). Trimming removed 3 bases at V and 3 bases at J, with 8 bases between. Germline CDR1 and CDR2: KGHDR and SFDVKD. The CDR3 length is 14 residues. As DNA, the CDR3 is TGTGCCACCAGTGATGGGGACAACAATCAGCCCCAGCATTTT. Amino acid sequence: CATSDGDNNQPQHF.

This clonotype came up a few times. This chain links TRBV2 with TRBJ2-1, with 9 bases lining up with TRBD2. Losses at the gene ends were 4 bases for V and 9 bases for J; bases not matched to a gene: 4. From germline, CDR1 is SNHLY and CDR2 FYNNEI. This CDR3 contains 13 residues. The CDR3, as DNA: TGTGCCAGCAGTGGACTAGCGGAGAGTGAGCAGTTCTTC. It translates to CASSGLAESEQFF. The entire variable domain, with the rest obtained from reference TRBV2 and TRBJ2-1, is as follows: EPEVTQTPSHQVTQMGQEVILRCVPISNHLYFYWYRQILGQKVEFLVSFYNNEISEKSEIFDDQFSVERPDGSNFTLKIRSTKLEDSAMYFCASSGLAESEQFFGPGTRLTVL.

The chain links TRBV7-9 to TRBJ2-7; no clear D gene. Trimming cost V 3 bases and J 4 bases, with 10 bases left between them. Germline CDR1 and CDR2: SEHNR and FQNEAQ (reference sequence). CDR3 length: 13 residues. For the CDR3, the DNA is TGTGCCAGCAGCTTCCGGGCCAGATACGAGCAGTACTTC. Translating gives CASSFRARYEQYF.

The rearrangement uses TRBV4-1 and TRBJ1-2, with 7 bases matching TRBD1. Germline assignment: CDR1 MGHRA and CDR2 YSYEKL. The CDR3 has 15 amino acids. J gave up 4 bases and V 2 bases, and 7 bases lay outside the gene matches. CDR3 DNA: TGCGCCAGCAGCCAAACGGACAGGAGTAGCTATGGCTACACCTTC. As protein: CASSQTDRSSYGYTF.

There are a few counts of this clonotype. CDR3 DNA sequence: TGTGCCAGCAGCCCGATGAGAACGGGATTTGTGTCGATGTTCGATGAGCAGTTCTTC. Amino acids: CASSPMRTGFVSMFDEQFF. This chain links TRBV7-6 with TRBJ2-1; D is possibly TRBD2 (5 bases). The CDR3 sequence is 19 residues long. With 5 bases removed from V and 8 bases from J, the gap between germline ends came to 31 bases. Germline lookup yields CDR1 SGHVS and CDR2 FNYEAQ.

The chain employs TRBV5-1 and TRBJ2-2; 8 bases are shared with TRBD1. The germline V gene has CDR1 SGHRS and CDR2 YFSETQ. Trimming at V came to 4 bases and at J to 0 bases, leaving 14 bases not matched to a gene. The CDR3 is made up of 19 amino acids. The CDR3 reads CASSKPDREAYSNTGELFF. The CDR3 nucleotides are TGCGCCAGCAGCAAACCGGACAGGGAAGCATACTCGAACACCGGGGAGCTGTTTTTT.

V usage is TRBV7-2 and J usage is TRBJ2-1; 12 bases are shared with TRBD2. CDR3 length: 15 residues. The junction had 6 bases not matched to a gene; V was cut back by 5 bases and J by 7 bases. CDR1 and CDR2 from the germline V gene are SGHTA and FQGNSA. CDR3: CASSTLAGGPNEQFF. The CDR3 DNA reads as TGTGCCAGCAGCACCCTAGCGGGAGGGCCAAATGAGCAGTTCTTC.

The chain joins TRBV5-1 to TRBJ2-3; D may correspond to TRBD1 or TRBD2 (6 bases each). Germline V gives CDR1 SGHRS, CDR2 YFSETQ. V was trimmed by 2 bases and J by 0 bases, leaving 16 bases between them. CDR3 length equals 17 residues. CDR3 amino acids: CASSFTGTGSSTDTQYF. Here the CDR3 DNA reads TGCGCCAGCAGCTTTACAGGGACTGGCTCTAGCACAGATACGCAGTATTTT.

The gene calls are TRBV29-1 and TRBJ2-3, with TRBD2 matching over 7 bases. The CDR3 loop spans 12 amino acids. The germline CDR1 and CDR2 sequences are SQVTM and ANQGSEA. V was clipped by 0 bases and J by 11 bases; unmatched bases: 5. The CDR3 DNA reads as TGCAGCGTTGAAGAATTGCGGGGGAAGCAGTATTTT. It codes for CSVEELRGKQYF.